This entry describes one T cell receptor beta chain. The source of the sample is a study of blood T cell repertoires in COVID-19. Overall study: From T cells, B-cell-depleted T cells, or PBMCs came the material, which was cDNA or gDNA.

The CDR3 is made up of 11 amino acids. The germline V and J ends were trimmed by 3 bases and 4 bases, with 6 bases remaining between them. Germline CDR1 and CDR2: DFQATT and SNEGSKA (reference sequence). Libraries were prepared by immunoSEQ multiplex PCR; TCRdb keeps only in-frame clonotypes and omits some of them. This table holds 300,000 to 450,000 clones, more than 75% found once. This sequence was found in a woman aged 25 to 39 who had recovered from COVID-19. This chain connects TRBV20-1 to TRBJ1-2; D remains ambiguous. The sample taken for sequencing was PBMCs or T cells enriched from blood (not recorded which). CDR3 in amino acids: CSASFRYGYTF. The CDR3 coding sequence is TGCAGTGCTAGTTTTCGCTATGGCTACACCTTC.